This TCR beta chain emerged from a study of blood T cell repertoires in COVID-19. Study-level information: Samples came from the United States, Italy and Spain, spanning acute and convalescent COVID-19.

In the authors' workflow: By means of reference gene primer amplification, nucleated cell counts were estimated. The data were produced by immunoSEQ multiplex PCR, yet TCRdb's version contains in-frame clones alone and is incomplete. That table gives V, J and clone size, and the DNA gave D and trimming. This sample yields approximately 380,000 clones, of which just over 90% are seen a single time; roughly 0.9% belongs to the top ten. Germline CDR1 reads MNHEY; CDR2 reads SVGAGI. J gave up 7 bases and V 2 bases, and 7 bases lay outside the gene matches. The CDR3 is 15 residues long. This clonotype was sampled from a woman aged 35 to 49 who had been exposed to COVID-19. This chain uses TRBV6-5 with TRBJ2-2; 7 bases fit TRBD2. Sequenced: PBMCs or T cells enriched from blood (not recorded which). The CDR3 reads CASSYGGSFVGELFF. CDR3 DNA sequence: TGTGCCAGCAGTTACGGCGGGAGCTTTGTCGGGGAGCTGTTTTTT.